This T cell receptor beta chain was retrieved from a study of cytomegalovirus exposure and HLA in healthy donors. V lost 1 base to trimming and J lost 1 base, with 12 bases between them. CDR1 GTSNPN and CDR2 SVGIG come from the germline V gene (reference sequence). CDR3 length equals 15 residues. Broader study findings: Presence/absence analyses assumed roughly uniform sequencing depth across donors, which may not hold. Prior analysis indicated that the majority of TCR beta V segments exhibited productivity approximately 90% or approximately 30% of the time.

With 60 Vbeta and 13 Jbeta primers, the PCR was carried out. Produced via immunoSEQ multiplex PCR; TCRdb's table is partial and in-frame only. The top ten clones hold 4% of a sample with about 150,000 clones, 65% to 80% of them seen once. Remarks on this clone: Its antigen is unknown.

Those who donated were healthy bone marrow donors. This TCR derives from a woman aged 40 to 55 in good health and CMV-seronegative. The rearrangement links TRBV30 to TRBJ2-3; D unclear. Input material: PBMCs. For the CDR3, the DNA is TGTGCCTGGAGTGAGCCTGACTCCCGCACAGATACGCAGTATTTT. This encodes CAWSEPDSRTDTQYF.